This T cell receptor beta chain was sequenced in a study of T cell repertoires in cytomegalovirus infection. Study at large: Public signatures in TCR beta pointed to CMV infection and matching HLA type.

TCRdb fed the reads into MiXCR, producing one record per CDR3 protein. The table has 200,000 to 250,000 distinct CDR3 sequences, roughly 20% seen once. Germline V gene data show CDR1 as MDHEN and CDR2 as SYDVKM. The CDR3 loop spans 12 amino acids. V was pared by 2 bases and J by 9 bases, with 10 bases between. This TCR came from a human donor in good health (CMV status not recorded). Some clones in this sample may be carry-over from other donors' samples. The sample consisted of CD8+ T cells from PBMCs. The chain couples TRBV28 to TRBJ2-5; D might be TRBD1 (5 bases). The CDR3 region has the DNA TGTGCCAGCAGTTTAGACAGTCGTGCCCAGTACTTC. Amino acid sequence: CASSLDSRAQYF.